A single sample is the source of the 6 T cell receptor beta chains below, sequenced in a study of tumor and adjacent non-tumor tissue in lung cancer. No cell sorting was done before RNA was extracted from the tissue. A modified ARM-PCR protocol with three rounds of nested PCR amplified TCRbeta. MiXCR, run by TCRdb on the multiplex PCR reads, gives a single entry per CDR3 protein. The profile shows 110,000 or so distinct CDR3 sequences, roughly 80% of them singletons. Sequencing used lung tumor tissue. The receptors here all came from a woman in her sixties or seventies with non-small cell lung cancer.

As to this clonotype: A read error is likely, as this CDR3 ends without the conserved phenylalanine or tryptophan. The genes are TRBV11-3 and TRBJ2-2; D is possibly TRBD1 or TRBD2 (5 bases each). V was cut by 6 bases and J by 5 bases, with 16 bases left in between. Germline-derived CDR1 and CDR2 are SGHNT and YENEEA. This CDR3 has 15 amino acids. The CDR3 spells CASSPGTGLTGELFL. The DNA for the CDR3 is TGTGCCAGCAGTCCCGGGACGGGATTAACCGGGGAGCTGTTTTTA.

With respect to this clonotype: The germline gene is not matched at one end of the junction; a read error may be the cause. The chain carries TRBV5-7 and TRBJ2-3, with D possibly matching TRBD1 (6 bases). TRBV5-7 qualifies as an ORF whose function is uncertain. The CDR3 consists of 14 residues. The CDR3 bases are TGTGCCAGCAGCTCAGGGGATTGCACAGATACGCACTATTTT. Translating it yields CASSSGDCTDTHYF.

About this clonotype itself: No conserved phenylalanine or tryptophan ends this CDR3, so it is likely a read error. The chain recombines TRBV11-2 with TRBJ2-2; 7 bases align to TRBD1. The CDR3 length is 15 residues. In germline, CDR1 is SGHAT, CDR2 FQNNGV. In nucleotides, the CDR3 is TGTGCCAGCAGCTTAAAGACAGGGCGCACCGGGGAACTGTTTTCT. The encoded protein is CASSLKTGRTGELFS.

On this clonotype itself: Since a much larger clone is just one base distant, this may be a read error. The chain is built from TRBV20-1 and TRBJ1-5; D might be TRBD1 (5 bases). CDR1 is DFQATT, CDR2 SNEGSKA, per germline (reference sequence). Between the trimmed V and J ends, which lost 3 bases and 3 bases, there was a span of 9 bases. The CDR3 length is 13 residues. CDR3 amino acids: CSASQGNNQPQHF. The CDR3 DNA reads TGCAGTGCTAGTCAGGGCAACAATCAGCCCCAGCATTTT.

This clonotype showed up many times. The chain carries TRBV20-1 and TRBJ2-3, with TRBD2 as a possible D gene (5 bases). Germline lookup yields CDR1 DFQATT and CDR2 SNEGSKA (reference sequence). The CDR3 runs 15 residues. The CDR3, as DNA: TGCAGGGCCACCCCCGGGAACCCGATCACAGATACGCAGTATTTT. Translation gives CRATPGNPITDTQYF.

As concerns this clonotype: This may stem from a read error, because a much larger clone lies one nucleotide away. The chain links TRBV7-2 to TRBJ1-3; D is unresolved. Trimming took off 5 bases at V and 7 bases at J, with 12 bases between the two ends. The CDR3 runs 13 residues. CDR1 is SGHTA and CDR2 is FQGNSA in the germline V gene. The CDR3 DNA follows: TGTGCCAGCAGCCACCAATCTCGTAACACCATATATTTT. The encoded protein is CASSHQSRNTIYF.